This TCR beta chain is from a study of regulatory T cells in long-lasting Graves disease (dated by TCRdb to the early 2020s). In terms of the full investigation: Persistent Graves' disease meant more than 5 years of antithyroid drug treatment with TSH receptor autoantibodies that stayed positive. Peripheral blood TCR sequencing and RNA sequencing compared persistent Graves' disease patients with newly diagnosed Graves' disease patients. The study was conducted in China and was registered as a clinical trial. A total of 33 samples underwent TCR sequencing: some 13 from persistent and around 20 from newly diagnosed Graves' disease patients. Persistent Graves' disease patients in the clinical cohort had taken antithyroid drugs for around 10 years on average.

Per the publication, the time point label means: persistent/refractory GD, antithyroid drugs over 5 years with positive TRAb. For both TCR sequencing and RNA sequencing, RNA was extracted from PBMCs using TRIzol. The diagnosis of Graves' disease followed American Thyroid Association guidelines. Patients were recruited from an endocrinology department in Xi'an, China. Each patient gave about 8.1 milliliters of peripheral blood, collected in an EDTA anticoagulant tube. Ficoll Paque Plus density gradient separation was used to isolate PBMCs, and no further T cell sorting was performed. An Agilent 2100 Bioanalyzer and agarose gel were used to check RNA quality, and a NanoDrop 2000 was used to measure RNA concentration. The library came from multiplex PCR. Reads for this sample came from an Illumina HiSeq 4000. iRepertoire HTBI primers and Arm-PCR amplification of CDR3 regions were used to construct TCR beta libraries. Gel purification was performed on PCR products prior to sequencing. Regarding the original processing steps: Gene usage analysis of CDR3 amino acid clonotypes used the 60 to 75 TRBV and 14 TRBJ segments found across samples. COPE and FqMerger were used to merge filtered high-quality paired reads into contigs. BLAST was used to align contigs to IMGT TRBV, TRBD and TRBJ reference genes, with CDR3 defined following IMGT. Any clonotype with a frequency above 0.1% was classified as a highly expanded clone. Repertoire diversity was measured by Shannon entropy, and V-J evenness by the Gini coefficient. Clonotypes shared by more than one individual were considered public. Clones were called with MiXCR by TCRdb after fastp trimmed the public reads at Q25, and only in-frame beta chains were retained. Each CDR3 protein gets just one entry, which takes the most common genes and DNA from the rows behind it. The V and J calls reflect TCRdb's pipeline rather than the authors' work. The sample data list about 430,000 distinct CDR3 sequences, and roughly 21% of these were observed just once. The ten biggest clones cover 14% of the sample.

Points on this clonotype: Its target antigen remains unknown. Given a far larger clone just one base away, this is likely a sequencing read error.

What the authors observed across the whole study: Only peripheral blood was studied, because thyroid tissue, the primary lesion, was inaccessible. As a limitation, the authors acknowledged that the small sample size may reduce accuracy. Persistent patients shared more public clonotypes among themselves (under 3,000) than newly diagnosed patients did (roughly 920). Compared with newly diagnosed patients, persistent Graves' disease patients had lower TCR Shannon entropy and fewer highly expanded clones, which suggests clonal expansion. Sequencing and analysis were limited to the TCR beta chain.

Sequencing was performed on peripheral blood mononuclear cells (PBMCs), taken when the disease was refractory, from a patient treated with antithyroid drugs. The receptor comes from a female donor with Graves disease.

This receptor carries the CDR3 CATSDLAGASETRYF. The nucleotides are TGTGCCACCAGTGACTTAGCGGGAGCATCCGAGACCCGGTACTTC. In this chain, TRBV24-1 is recombined with TRBJ2-1; 9 of the junction bases match TRBD2. Counted from cysteine to phenylalanine, this CDR3 has 15 amino acids. The retained sequence is limited to the CDR3, 45 bases, with the frame set at the first base. CDR1 and CDR2, looked up from the germline V gene, are KGHDR and SFDVKD.